The present T cell receptor beta chain was sequenced within a study of T cells expressing NK-cell markers. Study background: CD3+CD56+NKG2C+, CD3+CD56+NKG2C- and CD3+CD56-NKG2C+ T cells, once sorted, supplied the TCR beta repertoires.

The CDR3 sequence is 13 residues long. Germline CDR1 is SQVTM and CDR2 is ANQGSEA. TCRdb reanalyzed the 5' RACE reads, giving one entry per CDR3 protein sequence and no DNA. The sample table sets out a few hundred thousand distinct CDR3 sequences. To note about this clonotype: Its antigen is currently unknown.

Broader study findings: The study found dominant NKG2C+ clonotypes at roughly 1.0-7.0% of CD8+ T cells in six donors. There remained a lack of clarity about HCMV specificity of expanded NKG2C+ T cell clones.

The chain recombines TRBV29-1 with TRBJ1-2. The TCR comes from a woman aged 45-60 years in good health. Sequencing was done on a sample of blood T cells: a sorted CD56 or NKG2C T cell subset, CD4+ or CD8+ T cells, or bulk PBMC T cells (not recorded which). CDR3 sequence reads: CSVAQTANYGYTF.